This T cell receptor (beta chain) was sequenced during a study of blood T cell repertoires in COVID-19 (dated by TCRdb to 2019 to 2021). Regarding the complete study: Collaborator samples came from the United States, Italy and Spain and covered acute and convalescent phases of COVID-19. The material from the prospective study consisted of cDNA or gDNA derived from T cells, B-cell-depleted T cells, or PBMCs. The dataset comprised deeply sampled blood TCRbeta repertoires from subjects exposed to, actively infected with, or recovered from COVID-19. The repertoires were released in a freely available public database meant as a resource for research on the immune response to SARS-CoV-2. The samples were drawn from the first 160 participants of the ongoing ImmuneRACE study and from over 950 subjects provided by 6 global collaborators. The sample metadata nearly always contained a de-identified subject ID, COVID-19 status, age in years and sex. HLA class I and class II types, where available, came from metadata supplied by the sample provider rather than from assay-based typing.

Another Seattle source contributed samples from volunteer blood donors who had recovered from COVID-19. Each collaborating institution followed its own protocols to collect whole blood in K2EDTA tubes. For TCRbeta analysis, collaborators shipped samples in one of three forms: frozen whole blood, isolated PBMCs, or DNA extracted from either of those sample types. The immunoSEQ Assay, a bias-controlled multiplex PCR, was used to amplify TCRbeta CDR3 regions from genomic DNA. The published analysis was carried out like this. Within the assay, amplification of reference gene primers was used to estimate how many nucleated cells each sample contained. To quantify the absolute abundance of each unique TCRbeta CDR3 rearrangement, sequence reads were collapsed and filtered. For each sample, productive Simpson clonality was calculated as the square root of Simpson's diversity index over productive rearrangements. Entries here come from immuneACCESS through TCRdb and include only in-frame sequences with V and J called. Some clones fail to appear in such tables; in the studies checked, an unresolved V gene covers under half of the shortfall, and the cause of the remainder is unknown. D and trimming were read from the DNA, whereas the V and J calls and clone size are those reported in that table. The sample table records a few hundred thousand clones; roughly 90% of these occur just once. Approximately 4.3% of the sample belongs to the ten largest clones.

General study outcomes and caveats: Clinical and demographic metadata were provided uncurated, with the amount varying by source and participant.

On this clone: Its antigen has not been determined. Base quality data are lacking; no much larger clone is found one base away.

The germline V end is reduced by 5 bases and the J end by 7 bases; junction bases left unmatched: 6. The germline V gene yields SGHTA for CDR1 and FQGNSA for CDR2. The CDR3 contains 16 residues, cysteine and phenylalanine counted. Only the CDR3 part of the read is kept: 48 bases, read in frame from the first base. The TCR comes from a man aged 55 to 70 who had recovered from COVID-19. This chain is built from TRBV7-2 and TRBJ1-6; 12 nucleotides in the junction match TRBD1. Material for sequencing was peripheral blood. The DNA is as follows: TGTGCCAGCAGCCGGGGACAGGGGGCATCCAATTCACCCCTCCACTTT. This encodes CASSRGQGASNSPLHF.